This T cell receptor beta chain was documented in a study of Graves' ophthalmopathy and Graves' hyperthyroidism. Transcripts of RNA were the source for amplifying TCR beta CDR3 regions. In the first round, RT-PCR was carried out with HTBI primers, and a multiplex PCR formed the second round. TCRdb ran MiXCR on the multiplex PCR reads and lists one entry per CDR3 protein. The sample contains some 360,000 distinct CDR3 sequences, about 15% of which appear only once. This clonotype was recorded at least ten times. The sample taken for sequencing was peripheral blood. This receptor was obtained from an adult woman with stable Graves' hyperthyroidism.

The CDR3 region has the DNA TGTGCCTGGAGTGCAGGGACAGGGCATCAGCCCCAGCATTTT. Its protein is CAWSAGTGHQPQHF. This rearrangement joins TRBV30 to TRBJ1-5, with TRBD1 identical over 9 bases. The trim removed 1 base at V and 5 bases at J, leaving 3 bases unmatched. This CDR3 comprises 14 residues. Germline V gives CDR1 GTSNPN, CDR2 SVGIG (reference sequence). Using reference TRBV30 and TRBJ1-5 for the parts outside the CDR3, the full variable domain is SQTIHQWPATLVQPVGSPLSLECTVEGTSNPNLYWYRQAAGRGLQLLFYSVGIGQISSEVPQNLSASRPQDRQFILSSKKLLLSDSGFYLCAWSAGTGHQPQHFGDGTRLSIL.